The 14 T cell receptor beta chains reported below all come from one sample, sequenced in a study of graft-versus-host responses after intestinal transplantation. Measured with immunoSEQ multiplex PCR; TCRdb has only the in-frame clones, and not every one. The data contain some 90,000 clones, around nine tenths of them singletons. These receptors lack a known antigen. The input for sequencing was unstimulated CD8+ T cells sorted from spleen or lymph node cells, taken before intestinal transplant. The receptor set was obtained from a human donor who received an intestinal transplant.

This clone was observed a handful of times. A far larger clone is a single base away, which makes a read error likely. V is TRBV5-1 and J is TRBJ2-3; no firm D call. This CDR3 has 14 residues. CDR1 and CDR2 (germline): SGHRS, YFSETQ. The CDR3 protein is CASILESITDTQYF. In nucleotides, the CDR3 is TGCGCCAGCATCTTGGAATCAATCACAGATACGCAGTATTTT.

The J gene is TRBJ2-7, the V gene TRBV6-1; TRBD1 agrees at 9 bases. Germline-derived CDR1 and CDR2 are MNHNS and SASEGT. J lost 6 bases, V lost 5 bases, and 5 bases had no gene match. The CDR3 spans 13 residues. CDR3: CASSWGQGGEQYF. CDR3 DNA sequence: TGTGCCAGCAGTTGGGGACAGGGAGGCGAGCAGTACTTC.

This chain connects TRBV4-1 to TRBJ2-5; no clear D. V dropped 4 bases and J dropped 2 bases, with 11 bases sitting between them. The germline V gene encodes CDR1 MGHRA and CDR2 YSYEKL. This CDR3 spans 14 amino acids. CDR3 coding DNA: TGCGCCAGCAGCCCCGTCGGGTCTCAAGAGACCCAGTACTTC. Translating it yields CASSPVGSQETQYF.

The J gene is TRBJ1-6, the V gene TRBV27; maybe TRBD1 (5 bases). Germline-derived CDR1 and CDR2 are MNHEY and SMNVEV (reference sequence). V lost 1 base, J lost 10 bases, and 14 bases lay in between. This CDR3 has 15 residues. The DNA of the CDR3 is TGTGCCAGCAGTTTATTTGGGGGACGGGAGTCACCCCTCCACTTT. This sequence encodes CASSLFGGRESPLHF.

The chain links TRBV7-3 to TRBJ2-5; 14 bases map to TRBD2. Trimming took 2 bases from V and 5 from J; bases not matched to a gene: 7. The CDR3 has 17 amino acids. CDR1 and CDR2 from the germline V gene are SGHTA and FQGTGA. CDR3 in DNA: TGTGCCAGCAGCTTATCCTCCGGGACTAGCGGGAGTGAGACCCAGTACTTC. This encodes CASSLSSGTSGSETQYF.

Remarks on this clone: Other nucleotide sequences from this sample produce the same CDR3. The chain employs TRBV13 and TRBJ2-7, with 7 bases aligning to TRBD1. Trimming cost V 3 bases and J 1 base; bases outside gene matches: 6. Germline V CDR1 and CDR2: PRHDT, FYEKMQ (reference sequence). CDR3 length: 15 amino acids. CDR3 DNA: TGTGCCAGCAGCTTTGGAACAGGGGTATCCTACGAGCAGTACTTC. Its protein is CASSFGTGVSYEQYF.

This chain uses TRBV27 with TRBJ2-5; unclear D gene. Trimming left V 5 bases short and J 5 bases short, with 6 bases between. CDR1 and CDR2 (germline): MNHEY, SMNVEV (reference sequence). The length of the CDR3 is 11 residues. The CDR3 nucleotides read TGTGCCAGCAGTAAAGGGGAGACCCAGTACTTC. Protein: CASSKGETQYF.

The chain couples TRBV7-2 to TRBJ2-3; possible D gene TRBD2, 5 bases. The V end lost 3 bases, the J end lost 6 bases, and 16 bases lay between the germline ends. The germline V gene encodes CDR1 SGHTA and CDR2 FQGNSA. This CDR3 is built from 15 residues. In DNA, the CDR3 is TGTGCCAGCAGCTTTTATGGGAGTTCGGGTGATACGCAGTATTTT. Its translation: CASSFYGSSGDTQYF.

The chain employs TRBV6-6 and TRBJ2-7; 9 positions match TRBD1. Germline V CDR1 and CDR2: MNHNY, SVGAGI (reference sequence). Losses at the gene ends were 4 bases for V and 5 bases for J; bases not matched to a gene: 3. This CDR3 comprises 13 residues. CDR3 in amino acids: CASSSYRGHEQYF. The CDR3 region has the DNA TGTGCCAGCAGTTCATACAGGGGGCACGAGCAGTACTTC.

The chain uses TRBV13 and TRBJ2-3; D is unresolved. With 4 bases removed from V and 1 base from J, the gap between germline ends came to 6 bases. The CDR3 is made up of 13 amino acids. Germline CDR1 and CDR2: PRHDT and FYEKMQ (reference sequence). The CDR3, as DNA: TGTGCCAGCAGCTCCATTGGCACAGATACGCAGTATTTT. Translation: CASSSIGTDTQYF.

V is TRBV28 and J is TRBJ1-1; D is possibly TRBD1 (5 bases). The CDR3 extends over 15 amino acids. Germline-derived CDR1 and CDR2 are MDHEN and SYDVKM. The germline V and J ends were trimmed by 2 bases and 4 bases, with 14 bases remaining between them. The CDR3 loop reads CASSLGRVGPTEAFF. The CDR3 DNA reads TGTGCCAGCAGTTTAGGGCGGGTGGGACCCACTGAAGCTTTCTTT.

The rearrangement uses TRBV13 and TRBJ1-4; TRBD1 matches 7 bases. J was trimmed by 0 bases and V by 5 bases; bases with no gene match: 12. CDR1 and CDR2 (germline): PRHDT, FYEKMQ (reference sequence). The CDR3 is 18 residues long. The CDR3 protein is CASSGRQGRQTTNEKLFF. The CDR3 DNA is TGTGCCAGCAGCGGACGACAGGGTAGGCAGACAACTAATGAAAAACTGTTTTTT.

Here the CDR3 reads CASSYVSGDPEAFF. CDR3 DNA sequence: TGTGCCAGCAGTTACGTTTCAGGGGACCCTGAAGCTTTCTTT. The chain links TRBV6-5 to TRBJ1-1; TRBD1 is a possible D gene (6 bases). The V gene's germline CDR1 is MNHEY and CDR2 SVGAGI. Trimming stripped 2 bases from V and 6 bases from J, with 13 bases between. This CDR3 has 14 residues.

J is TRBJ1-5 and V is TRBV6-1; TRBD1 matches 7 bases. V lost 10 bases to trimming and J lost 0 bases; unmatched junction nucleotides: 6. The germline gives CDR1 MNHNS, CDR2 SASEGT. This CDR3 is 14 amino acids long. The CDR3 protein is CATRQGISNQPQHF. In DNA form, the CDR3 reads TGTGCCACCCGACAGGGAATTAGCAATCAGCCCCAGCATTTT.